The subject of this entry is one T cell receptor beta chain. As yet, its antigen is unknown. This sample was included in a study of cytomegalovirus exposure and HLA in healthy donors. It was with 60 Vbeta and 13 Jbeta primers that the PCR ran. The assay was immunoSEQ multiplex PCR, and TCRdb's table has in-frame clones only and misses some. Of some 180,000 clones listed, roughly 68% were seen once; the top ten hold approximately 2%. Notes on the study in general: Immune exposure was documented only through CMV serostatus. In a later analysis, TCR beta V- and J-gene trimming showed a link to a missense DCLRE1C variant. Most subjects' HLA-A and HLA-B alleles were reportedly predicted from TCR beta sequences. Both high specificity and high sensitivity reportedly marked the classifier's diagnosis of cytomegalovirus status.

The source of this sequence is a woman in her twenties or thirties in good health and CMV-seronegative. Sequences were obtained from PBMCs.

This CDR3 is CASSEGQGRREAFF. The CDR3, as DNA: TGTGCCAGCAGTGAAGGACAGGGGAGACGGGAAGCTTTCTTT. This chain uses TRBV2 with TRBJ1-1, with TRBD1 matching 8 bases. The germline CDR1 and CDR2 sequences are SNHLY and FYNNEI. The CDR3 has 14 amino acids. Losses at the gene ends were 1 base for V and 8 bases for J; bases not matched to a gene: 6.